These 30 T cell receptor beta chains came from one sample sequenced in a study of blood T cell repertoires in COVID-19. Clones were read by immunoSEQ multiplex PCR, and TCRdb kept only the in-frame ones, dropping some. The profile shows 20,000 to 25,000 clones, 70% to 90% of them singletons. The material sequenced was peripheral blood. The receptors shown here come from a woman of 80 years or more with active COVID-19.

This clone has more than one count but fewer than ten. The J gene is TRBJ1-6, the V gene TRBV7-9, with D perhaps TRBD1 (5 bases). The germline V and J ends were trimmed by 7 bases and 1 base, with 14 bases remaining between them. Germline CDR1 reads SEHNR; CDR2 reads FQNEAQ (reference sequence). CDR3 length: 16 amino acids. CDR3 protein: CASTPRGGSYNSPLHF. CDR3 DNA: TGTGCCAGCACCCCTAGGGGTGGTTCCTATAATTCACCCCTCCACTTT.

J is TRBJ1-2 and V is TRBV6-2 or TRBV6-3, with 11 bases fitting TRBD1. V lost 5 bases and J lost 0; bases outside the gene matches: 8. The CDR3 totals 17 residues. The V gene's germline CDR1 is MNHEY and CDR2 SVGEGT. CDR3 bases: TGTGCCAGCAGTCCCGCGGGACAGGGGGAAGCTAACTATGGCTACACCTTC. It codes for CASSPAGQGEANYGYTF.

On this clone itself: This same CDR3 is encoded by further DNA sequences in the sample. This sequence joins TRBV7-2 and TRBJ2-1, with D perhaps TRBD1 (5 bases). This CDR3 comprises 15 residues. Trimming took off 1 base at V and 0 bases at J, with 7 bases between the two ends. Germline V gives CDR1 SGHTA, CDR2 FQGNSA. CDR3 in DNA: TGTGCCAGCAGCTTAGGGGGCCCCTCCTACAATGAGCAGTTCTTC. This codes for CASSLGGPSYNEQFF.

The chain couples TRBV4-3 to TRBJ1-4; D is possibly TRBD1 (6 bases). Germline V CDR1 and CDR2: LGHNA, YSLEER. CDR3 length equals 16 residues. Trimming cost V 4 bases and J 7 bases, with 19 bases left between them. DNA of the CDR3: TGCGCCAGCAGCCCCCTCGGGACACCGGGGGGTGAAAAACTGTTTTTT. Amino acids: CASSPLGTPGGEKLFF.

The chain combines TRBV5-4 with TRBJ1-6; 8 positions match TRBD1. The V segment lost 4 bases and the J segment 9 bases; nucleotides outside the gene matches: 12. CDR1 is SGHNT and CDR2 is YYREEE in the germline V gene (reference sequence). CDR3 length equals 16 residues. The CDR3 here is CASSPGQGIRTSPLHF. CDR3 nucleotide sequence: TGTGCCAGCAGCCCTGGACAGGGAATCAGAACTTCACCCCTCCACTTT.

V usage is TRBV11-2 and J usage is TRBJ2-5; 9 bases agree with TRBD2. CDR1 and CDR2 from the germline V gene are SGHAT and FQNNGV. This CDR3 comprises 16 residues. V shed 2 bases, J shed 0 bases, and the junction held 4 bases outside the gene matches. CDR3: CASSLLAGGYQETQYF. For the CDR3, the DNA is TGTGCCAGCAGCTTATTGGCGGGGGGGTACCAAGAGACCCAGTACTTC.

The chain is built from TRBV7-2 and TRBJ2-1; 11 nucleotides agree with TRBD2. The CDR3 length is 18 residues. Germline values: CDR1 SGHTA, CDR2 FQGNSA. Germline trimming cut 3 bases from V and 4 bases from J; bases unmatched to any gene: 11. The CDR3 protein is CASSLAIAGGLRYNEQFF. The CDR3 DNA is TGTGCCAGCAGCTTGGCCATAGCGGGGGGGCTGAGGTACAATGAGCAGTTCTTC.

This chain connects TRBV14 to TRBJ2-3; D perhaps matches TRBD2 (6 bases). The CDR3 runs 15 residues. CDR1 is SGHDN, CDR2 FVKESK, per germline. V shed 5 bases and J shed 0 bases, with 12 bases lying between them. The CDR3 nucleotides read TGTGCCAGCAGCTTCGGAGGGTGGAGCACAGATACGCAGTATTTT. Its translation is CASSFGGWSTDTQYF.

The chain has TRBV7-2 and TRBJ1-1; D is unresolved. V was clipped by 1 base and J by 1 base, with 7 bases between them. The CDR3 extends over 14 amino acids. Germline CDR1 is SGHTA and CDR2 is FQGNSA. The CDR3 bases are TGTGCCAGCAGCTTAGAATTCTCGAACACTGAAGCTTTCTTT. It encodes CASSLEFSNTEAFF. The variable domain in full, with the rest retrieved from reference TRBV7-2 and TRBJ1-1, is GAGVSQSPSNKVTEKGKDVELRCDPISGHTALYWYRQSLGQGLEFLIYFQGNSAPDKSGLPSDRFSAERTGGSVSTLTIQRTQQEDSAVYLCASSLEFSNTEAFFGQGTRLTVV.

The gene calls are TRBV5-4 and TRBJ2-1; TRBD2 matches at 12 bases. Germline CDR1 is SGHNT and CDR2 is YYREEE (reference sequence). Losses at the gene ends were 0 bases for V and 3 bases for J; bases not matched to a gene: 4. CDR3 size: 17 residues. In DNA form, the CDR3 reads TGTGCCAGCAGCTTGGGTACTAGCGGGGGGTTCTACAATGAGCAGTTCTTC. Protein sequence: CASSLGTSGGFYNEQFF.

The V call is TRBV4-2, the J call TRBJ2-1, with 9 bases identical to TRBD2. There are 15 residues in the CDR3. Germline CDR1 and CDR2: LGHNA and YNFKEQ. The junction had 4 bases not matched to a gene; V was cut back by 0 bases and J by 7 bases. The chain's CDR3 is CASSQDSGGRNEQFF. DNA for the CDR3: TGTGCCAGCAGCCAAGACAGCGGGGGGAGGAATGAGCAGTTCTTC.

This clone has just one count. This chain joins TRBV5-8 and TRBJ1-1; perhaps TRBD1 as D (6 bases). This CDR3 has 14 amino acids. With 6 bases removed from V and 1 base from J, the gap between germline ends came to 13 bases. The V gene's germline CDR1 is SGHTS and CDR2 YDEGEE. This CDR3 reads CASTWGLGNTEAFF. The DNA of the CDR3 is TGTGCCAGCACCTGGGGGCTAGGGAACACTGAAGCTTTCTTT.

J is TRBJ1-5 and V is TRBV19; D possibly corresponds to TRBD1 (6 bases). There are 16 residues in the CDR3. V shed 3 bases and J shed 0 bases, with 12 bases lying between them. Germline CDR1 and CDR2: LNHDA and SQIVND (reference sequence). CDR3 amino acids: CASSIQGIFSNQPQHF. The CDR3 DNA reads TGTGCCAGTAGTATTCAGGGGATCTTTAGCAATCAGCCCCAGCATTTT.

The chain links TRBV5-4 to TRBJ1-2; D might be TRBD1 (6 bases). Germline CDR1 is SGHNT and CDR2 is YYREEE (reference sequence). The V gene lost 1 base and the J gene lost 5 bases, with 12 bases spanning the gap. CDR3 length equals 14 residues. The CDR3 DNA follows: TGTGCCAGCAGCTTGTGGGGGCCAGGGTATGGCTACACCTTC. This codes for CASSLWGPGYGYTF.

In this sample, this clone turned up once. The rearrangement uses TRBV4-1 and TRBJ2-7; D unclear. CDR1 and CDR2 (germline): MGHRA, YSYEKL. The CDR3 extends over 14 amino acids. The V and J ends lost 6 bases and 3 bases respectively, with 15 bases between them. CDR3 DNA sequence: TGCGCCAGCAGAATGAGGCCTGTGGACTACGAGCAGTACTTC. Its protein is CASRMRPVDYEQYF.

V is TRBV19 and J is TRBJ2-1, with 11 bases identical to TRBD2. The CDR3 extends over 15 amino acids. J gave up 2 bases and V 3 bases, and 0 bases lay outside the gene matches. From germline, CDR1 is LNHDA and CDR2 SQIVND (reference sequence). The CDR3 here is CASSISGGAYNEQFF. In DNA, the CDR3 is TGTGCCAGTAGTATTAGCGGGGGGGCCTACAATGAGCAGTTCTTC. The complete variable domain, with remaining parts taken from reference TRBV19 and TRBJ2-1, reads DGGITQSPKYLFRKEGQNVTLSCEQNLNHDAMYWYRQDPGQGLRLIYYSQIVNDFQKGDIAEGYSVSREKKESFPLTVTSAQKNPTAFYLCASSISGGAYNEQFFGPGTRLTVL.

The V and J genes are TRBV9 and TRBJ2-2, with D possibly being TRBD2 (6 bases). The CDR3 length is 15 residues. Trimming cost V 0 bases and J 4 bases, with 10 bases left between them. Looked up from germline, CDR1 is SGDLS and CDR2 is YYNGEE. The CDR3 is CASSVGAGPTGELFF. CDR3 bases: TGTGCCAGCAGCGTAGGAGCGGGCCCCACCGGGGAGCTGTTTTTT.

The V and J genes are TRBV4-3 and TRBJ2-3, with D possibly being TRBD1 (6 bases). The CDR3 has 15 amino acids. Germline V gene data show CDR1 as LGHNA and CDR2 as YSLEER. V was trimmed by 1 base and J by 5 bases, leaving 13 bases between them. The CDR3: CASSQGGGAVDTQYF. The CDR3 nucleotides are TGCGCCAGCAGCCAAGGTGGGGGCGCTGTAGATACGCAGTATTTT.

The chain links TRBV3-1 (or the pseudogene TRBV3-2) to TRBJ2-1, with 10 bases identical to TRBD2. Germline CDR1 reads LGHDT; CDR2 reads YNNKEL (reference sequence). V was clipped by 4 bases and J by 4 bases; unmatched bases: 4. The CDR3 sequence is 15 residues long. The CDR3, as DNA: TGTGCCAGCAGCCCCGGACTAGCGGTATACAATGAGCAGTTCTTC. Amino acids: CASSPGLAVYNEQFF.

This clone was recorded only once. This CDR3 reads CASSFMVTSSGANVLTF. In DNA form, the CDR3 reads TGTGCCAGCAGCTTTATGGTGACAAGCTCTGGGGCCAACGTCCTGACTTTC. The V and J genes are TRBV5-6 and TRBJ2-6; D gene uncertain. The CDR3 consists of 17 residues. V lost 2 bases, J lost 0 bases, and 12 bases lay in between. From germline, CDR1 is SGHDT and CDR2 YYEEEE.

This clone appeared a single time. This chain uses TRBV5-1 with TRBJ2-5, with unresolved D. The V gene lost 0 bases and the J gene lost 1 base, with 16 bases spanning the gap. The CDR3 runs 17 residues. In germline, CDR1 is SGHRS, CDR2 YFSETQ. The CDR3 loop is CASSLAVGHLIQETQYF. CDR3 nucleotides: TGCGCCAGCAGCTTGGCCGTGGGCCACCTAATCCAAGAGACCCAGTACTTC.

This clone was seen a handful of times. The rearrangement links TRBV4-2 to TRBJ2-7; 9 nucleotides match TRBD2. V was clipped by 3 bases and J by 2 bases; unmatched bases: 8. CDR3 length: 16 residues. Per the germline V gene, CDR1 is LGHNA and CDR2 is YNFKEQ. The CDR3 loop is CASSHTGPSGTYEQYF. The CDR3 DNA is TGTGCCAGCAGCCATACCGGGCCTAGCGGGACCTACGAGCAGTACTTC.

The genes are TRBV3-1 (or the pseudogene TRBV3-2) and TRBJ2-7; TRBD1 aligns across 8 bases. This CDR3 contains 15 residues. With V trimmed by 1 base and J by 9 bases, 11 bases remained unmatched. Germline CDR1 LGHDT, CDR2 YNNKEL (reference sequence). The CDR3 loop is CASSQALGTGSTQYF. Written as DNA, the CDR3 is TGTGCCAGCAGCCAAGCGTTAGGGACAGGCTCTACGCAGTACTTC.

The chain is built from TRBV5-5 and TRBJ1-2, with D possibly TRBD1 on 6 matching bases. V lost 2 bases to trimming and J lost 3 bases, with 14 bases between them. The CDR3 spans 15 residues. The germline V gene encodes CDR1 SGHKS and CDR2 YYEKEE (reference sequence). The CDR3 here is CASSFLGGQDYGYTF. For the CDR3, the DNA is TGTGCCAGCAGCTTCTTGGGGGGGCAGGACTATGGCTACACCTTC.

The V and J genes are TRBV7-9 and TRBJ1-3; D is unresolved. Germline-derived CDR1 and CDR2 are SEHNR and FQNEAQ (reference sequence). This CDR3 is built from 16 residues. The V end was cut by 7 bases, the J end by 0 bases, with 16 bases between. CDR3 sequence: CASKLAGEVSGNTIYF. CDR3 sequence (DNA): TGTGCCAGCAAACTCGCCGGGGAGGTCTCTGGAAACACCATATATTTT.

This chain links TRBV9 with TRBJ1-6; TRBD1 matches at 8 bases. V dropped 4 bases and J dropped 9; count of bases not matched to a gene: 6. CDR1 SGDLS and CDR2 YYNGEE come from the germline V gene. This CDR3 contains 14 residues. The CDR3 DNA reads TGTGCCAGCAGCCCCCAGGGGGCACCTTCACCCCTCCACTTT. This sequence encodes CASSPQGAPSPLHF. The full variable domain, completed using reference TRBV9 and TRBJ1-6, is DSGVTQTPKHLITATGQRVTLRCSPRSGDLSVYWYQQSLDQGLQFLIQYYNGEERAKGNILERFSAQQFPDLHSELNLSSLELGDSALYFCASSPQGAPSPLHFGNGTRLTVT.

V usage is TRBV27 and J usage is TRBJ2-7; 9 nucleotides align to TRBD1. Germline CDR1 is MNHEY and CDR2 is SMNVEV (reference sequence). The CDR3 runs to 16 residues. V dropped 5 bases and J dropped 5; count of bases not matched to a gene: 13. CDR3 protein: CASSPLYRDRVHEQYF. DNA of the CDR3: TGTGCCAGCAGTCCCCTATACCGGGACAGGGTCCACGAGCAGTACTTC.

The chain recombines TRBV28 with TRBJ2-1, with 9 bases aligning to TRBD1. V dropped 6 bases and J dropped 5; count of bases not matched to a gene: 8. The CDR3 is made up of 15 amino acids. Germline lookup yields CDR1 MDHEN and CDR2 SYDVKM. Here the CDR3 reads CASRPGTGKNNEQFF. The DNA of the CDR3 is TGTGCCAGCAGGCCCGGGACAGGGAAAAACAATGAGCAGTTCTTC.

The V call is TRBV5-1, the J call TRBJ1-1; D perhaps matches TRBD1 (5 bases). The CDR3 spans 14 residues. The germline gives CDR1 SGHRS, CDR2 YFSETQ. Trimming took off 6 bases at V and 3 bases at J, with 15 bases between the two ends. The CDR3 coding sequence is TGCGCCAGCAACCCTCTGGGGGGTTACACTGAAGCTTTCTTT. Amino acid sequence: CASNPLGGYTEAFF.

J is TRBJ2-1 and V is TRBV5-1; 13 positions agree with TRBD2. Germline CDR1 and CDR2: SGHRS and YFSETQ. J gave up 2 bases and V 2 bases, and 4 bases lay outside the gene matches. The CDR3 consists of 17 residues. CDR3 nucleotide sequence: TGCGCCAGCAGCTTTACTACTAGCGGGGGGGCCTACAATGAGCAGTTCTTC. Translating gives CASSFTTSGGAYNEQFF.